This T cell receptor (beta chain) was recorded in a study of blood T cell repertoires in COVID-19. At the level of the study: Samples of COVID-19 (acute and convalescent) were obtained from the United States, Italy and Spain. PBMCs, B-cell-depleted T cells, or T cells were the source of the cDNA or gDNA that made up the material.

Germline V gene sequence: CDR1 KGHSH, CDR2 LQKENI. This CDR3 has 14 residues. The J segment lost 4 bases and the V segment lost 6 bases, leaving 6 bases of the junction unmatched. The data were produced by immunoSEQ multiplex PCR, yet TCRdb's version contains in-frame clones alone and is incomplete. The data show some 250,000 clones, roughly 79% seen once. Sequenced: peripheral blood. The genes are TRBV18 and TRBJ1-1, with TRBD1 matching 9 bases. This receptor was identified in a woman aged 55-69 years with active or convalescent COVID-19. Here the CDR3 reads CASSRDREVTEAFF. The CDR3 coding sequence is TGTGCCAGCTCCCGGGACAGGGAAGTCACTGAAGCTTTCTTT.